This entry lists 24 T cell receptor beta chains sequenced from one sample in a study of cytomegalovirus exposure and HLA in healthy donors. The PCR was carried out with 60 Vbeta primers and 13 Jbeta primers. Data came from immunoSEQ multiplex PCR; TCRdb stores just in-frame clones and leaves some out. The sample lists roughly 110,000 clones; 70% to 80% were seen once. Sequencing was performed on PBMCs. The receptors come from a woman between 40 and 50 years old in good health and CMV-seropositive.

CDR3 in amino acids: CASSNPGTGTYEQYF. In nucleotides, the CDR3 is TGTGCCAGCAGCAACCCCGGGACAGGGACTTACGAGCAGTACTTC. V gene TRBV5-5 combines with J gene TRBJ2-7; the match to TRBD1 covers 9 bases. The V gene end was trimmed by 4 bases and the J gene end by 4 bases; junction bases not matched to a gene: 9. This CDR3 contains 15 residues. CDR1 is SGHKS and CDR2 is YYEKEE in the germline V gene (reference sequence). Full variable domain (remainder filled in from reference TRBV5-5 and TRBJ2-7): DAGVTQSPTHLIKTRGQQVTLRCSPISGHKSVSWYQQVLGQGPQFIFQYYEKEERGRGNFPDRFSARQFPNYSSELNVNALLLGDSALYLCASSNPGTGTYEQYFGPGTRLTVT.

As DNA, the CDR3 is TGTGCCAGCAGCTTCTCCCGAAGCGAGGGAGAGACCCAGTACTTC. Translating it yields CASSFSRSEGETQYF. The rearrangement uses TRBV7-2 and TRBJ2-5; D perhaps matches TRBD2 (5 bases). Germline CDR1 reads SGHTA; CDR2 reads FQGNSA. The germline V and J ends were trimmed by 3 bases and 4 bases, with 15 bases remaining between them. The CDR3 is made up of 15 amino acids. The whole variable domain, filled in from reference TRBV7-2 and TRBJ2-5, reads GAGVSQSPSNKVTEKGKDVELRCDPISGHTALYWYRQSLGQGLEFLIYFQGNSAPDKSGLPSDRFSAERTGGSVSTLTIQRTQQEDSAVYLCASSFSRSEGETQYFGPGTRLLVL.

The rearrangement joins TRBV25-1 to TRBJ1-1; a weak D match, TRBD1 (5 bases). CDR1 and CDR2 (germline): MGHDK, SYGVNS. With 4 bases removed from V and 0 bases from J, the gap between germline ends came to 12 bases. This CDR3 spans 15 amino acids. CDR3 region: CASSGGGGMNTEAFF. The CDR3 nucleotides read TGTGCCAGCAGTGGGGGGGGAGGGATGAACACTGAAGCTTTCTTT.

The chain joins TRBV15 to TRBJ1-2; possible D gene TRBD1, 6 bases. The CDR3 contains 15 residues. V shed 0 bases and J shed 4 bases, with 12 bases lying between them. CDR1 LNHNV and CDR2 YYDKDF come from the germline V gene (reference sequence). The CDR3 is CATSREAGAGYGYTF. The CDR3 nucleotides are TGTGCCACCAGCAGAGAAGCAGGGGCGGGCTATGGCTACACCTTC.

V usage is TRBV5-4 and J usage is TRBJ2-5; 8 bases are shared with TRBD1. V lost 0 bases, J lost 0 bases, and 7 bases stayed unmatched. CDR1 and CDR2 (germline): SGHNT, YYREEE (reference sequence). The CDR3 consists of 17 residues. CDR3 nucleotide sequence: TGTGCCAGCAGCTTGGAGACAGGGGCCAAATACCAAGAGACCCAGTACTTC. It codes for CASSLETGAKYQETQYF.

This clone was detected only a few times. This chain connects TRBV11-3 to TRBJ2-5; TRBD2 might be the D (7 bases). Between the trimmed V and J ends, which lost 8 bases and 5 bases, there was a span of 15 bases. Germline-derived CDR1 and CDR2 are SGHNT and YENEEA. This CDR3 has 13 residues. The CDR3 coding sequence is TGTGCCAGCGGAGGGGGGGCCGGGGAGACCCAGTACTTC. This gives the protein CASGGGAGETQYF. Drawing the rest from reference TRBV11-3 and TRBJ2-5, the complete variable domain is EAGVVQSPRYKIIEKKQPVAFWCNPISGHNTLYWYLQNLGQGPELLIRYENEEAVDDSQLPKDRFSAERLKGVDSTLKIQPAELGDSAVYLCASGGGAGETQYFGPGTRLLVL.

The V gene is TRBV10-3, the J gene TRBJ2-7; D possibly corresponds to TRBD2 (6 bases). V lost 3 bases, J lost 1 base, and 16 bases lay in between. Germline assignment: CDR1 ENHRY and CDR2 SYGVKD. The length of the CDR3 is 16 residues. The CDR3 nucleotides are TGTGCCATCAGTGAACCGGGACTCGGAGCTTCCTACGAGCAGTACTTC. Translating gives CAISEPGLGASYEQYF.

The chain is built from TRBV30 and TRBJ1-1; 9 nucleotides align to TRBD1. Germline values: CDR1 GTSNPN, CDR2 SVGIG (reference sequence). Trimming at V came to 2 bases and at J to 4 bases, leaving 5 bases not matched to a gene. The CDR3 covers 14 residues. CDR3 region: CAWSRDRAVTEAFF. CDR3 in DNA: TGTGCCTGGAGTAGGGACAGGGCTGTCACTGAAGCTTTCTTT.

This clone was observed a single time. One end of the junction varies from germline; a read error may be responsible. The chain links TRBV5-1 to TRBJ1-1; D is unclear. Germline V lookup: CDR1 SGHRS, CDR2 YFSETQ. The CDR3 loop spans 13 amino acids. The CDR3 sequence: CASSFTSGTEAFF. DNA of the CDR3: TGTGCCAGCAGCTTTACAAGCGGCACTGAAGCTTTCTTT.

This clone is a singleton in its sample. The chain combines TRBV7-3 with TRBJ2-2; 10 nucleotides match TRBD2. V trimming: 8 bases; J trimming: 6 bases; junction bases outside the gene matches: 6. The CDR3 length is 14 residues. Looked up from germline, CDR1 is SGHTA and CDR2 is FQGTGA. CDR3 sequence: CASSASGSPGELFF. DNA for the CDR3: TGTGCCAGCTCGGCTAGCGGGAGTCCCGGGGAGCTGTTTTTT.

The chain links TRBV4-3 to TRBJ1-2; 8 bases are shared with TRBD1. The length of the CDR3 is 12 residues. The junction had 4 bases not matched to a gene; V was cut back by 3 bases and J by 10 bases. In germline, CDR1 is LGHNA, CDR2 YSLEER. CDR3 sequence (DNA): TGCGCCAGCAGCCACAGGACAGGGTACTACACCTTC. Protein: CASSHRTGYYTF.

This clone came up a few times. The V call is TRBV6-5, the J call TRBJ1-1, with TRBD1 matching over 7 bases. Germline CDR1 MNHEY, CDR2 SVGAGI. This CDR3 spans 14 amino acids. The junction had 3 bases not matched to a gene; V was cut back by 4 bases and J by 1 base. The CDR3 here is CASSSDRRNTEAFF. CDR3 nucleotides: TGTGCCAGCAGTTCGGACAGGCGGAACACTGAAGCTTTCTTT.

The CDR3 here is CASTGEWSLAQHF. In DNA form, the CDR3 reads TGTGCCAGTACAGGGGAGTGGAGTTTGGCCCAGCATTTT. The rearrangement joins TRBV6-1 to TRBJ1-5; TRBD1 agrees at 7 bases. In germline, CDR1 is MNHNS, CDR2 SASEGT. This CDR3 region has 13 residues. V was clipped by 9 bases and J by 11 bases; unmatched bases: 13.

The chain uses TRBV20-1 and TRBJ1-2; D is unclear. Looked up from germline, CDR1 is DFQATT and CDR2 is SNEGSKA (reference sequence). The CDR3 has 11 residues. Trimming shortened V by 5 bases and J by 2 bases, and 6 bases separated the two germline ends. CDR3 sequence (DNA): TGCAGTGCTTACATGAACTATGGCTACACCTTC. This codes for CSAYMNYGYTF.

The chain has TRBV5-8 and TRBJ2-1; the match to TRBD2 covers 10 bases. The germline V gene encodes CDR1 SGHTS and CDR2 YDEGEE. The CDR3 spans 15 residues. V shed 4 bases and J 7 bases; nucleotides not matched to a gene: 8. The chain's CDR3 is CASSLEGAGGNEQFF. CDR3 in DNA: TGTGCCAGCAGCCTCGAGGGAGCGGGGGGGAATGAGCAGTTCTTC.

The V gene is TRBV25-1, the J gene TRBJ2-2, with 8 bases matching TRBD1. Looked up from germline, CDR1 is MGHDK and CDR2 is SYGVNS. The J segment lost 5 bases and the V segment lost 2 bases, leaving 10 bases of the junction unmatched. CDR3 size: 17 residues. The CDR3 sequence is CASSERPRGLGTGELFF. In DNA form, the CDR3 reads TGTGCCAGCAGTGAAAGACCCAGGGGGCTTGGGACCGGGGAGCTGTTTTTT.

This sequence joins TRBV9 and TRBJ2-5, with 12 bases that match TRBD2. This CDR3 has 18 amino acids. V lost 0 bases, J lost 4 bases, and 10 bases stayed unmatched. The germline gives CDR1 SGDLS, CDR2 YYNGEE. The CDR3 is CASSVGSSGGAGRETQYF. CDR3 sequence (DNA): TGTGCCAGCAGCGTAGGTTCTAGCGGGGGGGCAGGACGAGAGACCCAGTACTTC.

This clone came up a few times. This sequence joins TRBV10-3 and TRBJ1-4, with 7 bases matching TRBD1. Looked up from germline, CDR1 is ENHRY and CDR2 is SYGVKD. The V and J ends lost 2 bases and 8 bases, in that order; junction bases with no gene match: 2. The CDR3 is 13 amino acids. This CDR3 is CAISERDREKLFF. In DNA form, the CDR3 reads TGTGCCATCAGTGAGCGGGACAGAGAAAAACTGTTTTTT.

This chain uses TRBV5-1 with TRBJ2-1, with TRBD2 matching over 7 bases. Germline CDR1 is SGHRS and CDR2 is YFSETQ. The junction had 12 bases not matched to a gene; V was cut back by 5 bases and J by 7 bases. The CDR3 loop spans 15 amino acids. CDR3 sequence (DNA): TGCGCCAGCAGGACGGGAGGAACACCTGCGAATGAGCAGTTCTTC. Translation gives CASRTGGTPANEQFF.

This rearrangement joins TRBV6-1 to TRBJ1-6, with 8 bases that match TRBD1. This CDR3 spans 15 amino acids. Germline V CDR1 and CDR2: MNHNS, SASEGT. The J segment lost 11 bases and the V segment lost 5 bases, leaving 11 bases of the junction unmatched. The CDR3 DNA follows: TGTGCCAGCAGTACCAAACAGGGGGGTAGTCCACCCCTCCACTTT. Its translation: CASSTKQGGSPPLHF.

This clone turned up a few times. The J gene is TRBJ2-3, the V gene TRBV19, with no clear D. CDR1 is LNHDA, CDR2 SQIVND, per germline (reference sequence). V dropped 2 bases and J dropped 5 bases, with 17 bases sitting between them. The CDR3 length is 16 residues. CDR3 protein: CASSISPHVPRDTQYF. The DNA for the CDR3 is TGTGCCAGTAGTATATCCCCCCACGTGCCGCGAGATACGCAGTATTTT.

V usage is TRBV2 and J usage is TRBJ1-6; maybe TRBD1 (6 bases). V was shortened by 11 bases and J by 6 bases, with 20 bases between the two germline ends. The germline gives CDR1 SNHLY, CDR2 FYNNEI. This CDR3 has 15 amino acids. This CDR3 reads CAGRQALLLNSPLHF. CDR3 DNA: TGTGCCGGTAGACAGGCCCTTCTCCTTAATTCACCCCTCCACTTT.

The chain recombines TRBV27 with TRBJ2-5; D might be TRBD2 (6 bases). CDR3 size: 15 residues. With 0 bases removed from V and 2 bases from J, the gap between germline ends came to 10 bases. Per germline, CDR1 MNHEY and CDR2 SMNVEV (reference sequence). The CDR3 reads CASSLSIGGQETQYF. The DNA for the CDR3 is TGTGCCAGCAGTTTATCGATCGGAGGGCAAGAGACCCAGTACTTC.

A few counts support this clone. This same CDR3 is encoded by further DNA sequences in the sample. V and J are TRBV30 and TRBJ2-7; D gene ambiguous. CDR3 length: 11 residues. The germline gives CDR1 GTSNPN, CDR2 SVGIG (reference sequence). V was trimmed by 0 bases and J by 5 bases, leaving 5 bases between them. CDR3 bases: TGTGCCTGGAGTGTACTCCACGAGCAGTACTTC. This translates into CAWSVLHEQYF.